These T cell receptor beta chains were read from a single sample in a study of cytomegalovirus exposure and HLA in healthy donors. Data came from immunoSEQ multiplex PCR; TCRdb stores just in-frame clones and leaves some out. The sample includes 100,000 to 150,000 clones, roughly 80% of them seen just once. Input material: PBMCs. These receptors all stem from a man between 18 and 29 years old in good health and CMV-seropositive. CDR3s include the opening cysteine and the closing phenylalanine or tryptophan. The D gene is left open where the match is weak. Size values are once, few and many counts, or a class for expanded clones, and some rows have none.

J gene | D gene | V gene | clone size | CDR3 protein | CDR3 DNA
TRBJ2-7 | TRBD1 | TRBV30 | . | CACHHGTGEVGQYF | TGTGCCTGCCATCATGGGACAGGGGAGGTAGGGCAGTACTTC
TRBJ2-1 | . | TRBV5-1 | . | CASSSSGTGLYNEQFF | TGCGCCAGCAGCTCAAGCGGCACCGGGTTATACAATGAGCAGTTCTTC
TRBJ2-7 | . | TRBV21-1 | . | CASSKDRGPYEQYF | TGTGCCAGCAGCAAGGACAGAGGACCGTACGAGCAGTACTTC
TRBJ1-1 | . | TRBV5-1 | . | CASSLAGVEVNTEAFF | TGCGCCAGCAGCTTGGCAGGGGTTGAGGTGAACACTGAAGCTTTCTTT
TRBJ2-3 | . | TRBV30 | few | CANSAGDVTDTQYF | TGTGCCAATAGTGCAGGGGACGTCACAGATACGCAGTATTTT
TRBJ1-1 | . | TRBV9 | . | CASSTSWGLNTEAFF | TGTGCCAGCAGCACTTCATGGGGGCTAAACACTGAAGCTTTCTTT
TRBJ2-3 | . | TRBV14 | . | CASSQERNLIRGTAKRRTDTQYF | TGTGCCAGCAGCCAAGAAAGGAATCTTATTAGGGGGACGGCAAAGAGGCGCACAGATACGCAGTATTTT
TRBJ1-2 | . | TRBV6-1 | . | CASNPQGRVTGGYTF | TGTGCCAGCAATCCACAGGGTAGAGTCACTGGTGGCTACACCTTC
TRBJ2-7 | TRBD1 | TRBV9 | . | CASSVAGQGGEQYF | TGTGCCAGCAGCGTGGCGGGACAGGGGGGCGAGCAGTACTTC
TRBJ2-1 | TRBD2 | TRBV7-2 | . | CASSPGGSSYNEQFF | TGTGCCAGCAGCCCGGGAGGGAGCTCCTACAATGAGCAGTTCTTC
TRBJ1-4 | . | TRBV15 | few | CATSRFHFREKLFF | TGTGCCACCAGCAGATTCCATTTTAGAGAAAAACTGTTTTTT
TRBJ2-7 | TRBD2 | TRBV2 | few | CASSSGREEQYF | TGTGCCAGCTCTAGCGGGAGGGAGGAGCAGTACTTC
TRBJ1-1 | . | TRBV19 | . | CASSTRQAAEAFF | TGTGCCAGTAGTACAAGACAGGCTGCTGAAGCTTTCTTT
TRBJ2-1 | . | TRBV5-1 | . | CASSLGTGLDNEQFF | TGCGCCAGCAGCTTGGGTACAGGGTTGGACAATGAGCAGTTCTTC
TRBJ1-5 | . | TRBV15 | . | CATSPEARISNQPQHF | TGTGCCACCAGCCCCGAGGCACGTATATCCAATCAGCCCCAGCATTTT
TRBJ2-7 | . | TRBV6-6 | . | CASSYLQDSYEQYF | TGTGCCAGCAGTTACTTACAGGATTCCTACGAGCAGTACTTC
TRBJ1-2 | . | TRBV5-6 | . | CASSKYDLSGTGYTF | TGTGCCAGCAGCAAGTACGATCTTAGCGGGACGGGCTACACCTTC
TRBJ2-7 | TRBD2 | TRBV5-1 | . | CASSPGSGASYEQYF | TGCGCCAGCAGCCCGGGTAGCGGGGCCTCCTACGAGCAGTACTTC
TRBJ1-2 | TRBD1 | TRBV5-4 | . | CASSLRTGGGVGDGYTF | TGTGCCAGCAGCTTGCGTACAGGGGGCGGGGTTGGGGATGGCTACACCTTC
TRBJ1-5 | TRBD1 | TRBV19 | . | CASSIGRGLNQPQHF | TGTGCCAGTAGTATCGGCAGGGGGCTCAATCAGCCCCAGCATTTT
TRBJ2-3 | TRBD2 | TRBV6-9 | . | CASSYDVGGCRVSDTQYF | TGTGCCAGCAGTTATGACGTCGGGGGGTGCAGGGTGTCAGATACGCAGTATTTT
TRBJ1-1 | . | TRBV5-4 | . | CASSLKGGGTEAFF | TGTGCCAGCAGCTTGAAAGGGGGGGGCACTGAAGCTTTCTTT
TRBJ2-1 | TRBD2 | TRBV6-4 | . | CASSDSSGSYNEQFF | TGTGCCAGCAGTGACTCTAGCGGGAGTTACAATGAGCAGTTCTTC
TRBJ1-1 | TRBD1 | TRBV6-1 | . | CASSEGGTDFEAFF | TGTGCCAGCAGTGAAGGGGGGACAGACTTTGAAGCTTTCTTT
TRBJ2-7 | . | TRBV19 | . | CASSIVGGAPYEQYF | TGTGCCAGTAGTATAGTAGGGGGAGCACCCTACGAGCAGTACTTC
TRBJ2-2 | . | TRBV5-1 | . | CASSSISGNTGELFF | TGCGCCAGCAGCTCAATTAGCGGAAACACCGGGGAGCTGTTTTTT
TRBJ1-1 | . | TRBV25-1 | once | CASRFGARNTEAFF | TGTGCCAGCAGATTTGGCGCTAGGAACACTGAAGCTTTCTTT
TRBJ2-7 | TRBD2 | TRBV4-3 | once | CASSRMEGGAYEQYF | TGCGCCAGCAGCCGTATGGAGGGAGGGGCCTACGAGCAGTACTTC
TRBJ1-2 | TRBD1 | TRBV6-1 | . | CASRWTGEGYGYTF | TGTGCCAGCAGGTGGACAGGGGAAGGCTATGGCTACACCTTC
TRBJ2-7 | . | TRBV7-2 | . | CASSRRSEQYF | TGTGCCAGCAGCCGCAGATCCGAGCAGTACTTC
TRBJ2-3 | . | TRBV7-8 | few | CASSLRVGGRPDTQYF | TGTGCCAGCAGCCTGCGCGTCGGGGGGCGTCCAGATACGCAGTATTTT
TRBJ1-1 | . | TRBV12-2 | . | CASRLRGSMGDTEAFF | TGTGCAAGTCGCTTACGCGGCAGTATGGGAGACACTGAAGCTTTCTTT
TRBJ2-5 | . | TRBV7-9 | once | CASSLSVRGKETQYF | TGTGCCAGCAGCTTATCGGTACGGGGTAAAGAGACCCAGTACTTC
TRBJ2-3 | . | TRBV11-3 | . | CASSLDIPGTLGTDTQYF | TGTGCCAGCAGCTTAGATATCCCGGGGACTTTGGGGACAGATACGCAGTATTTT
TRBJ1-3 | . | TRBV10-2 | . | CASSGRSGNTIYF | TGCGCCAGCAGCGGGAGGTCTGGAAACACCATATATTTT
TRBJ2-5 | . | TRBV7-2 | . | CASSLDRGETQYF | TGTGCCAGCAGCTTAGACCGGGGGGAGACCCAGTACTTC
TRBJ2-5 | TRBD1 | TRBV4-1 | . | CASSQGDREQETQYF | TGCGCCAGCAGCCAAGGCGACAGGGAACAAGAGACCCAGTACTTC
TRBJ2-7 | TRBD2 | TRBV5-1 | . | CASSFLAGGRGEQYF | TGCGCCAGCAGCTTTCTAGCGGGGGGCCGTGGCGAGCAGTACTTC
TRBJ1-6 | . | TRBV12-5 | . | CASGAGVYNSPLHF | TGTGCTAGTGGTGCCGGGGTCTATAATTCACCCCTCCACTTT
TRBJ1-1 | . | TRBV6-5 | . | CASSRPFTEAFF | TGTGCCAGCAGCCGTCCTTTCACTGAAGCTTTCTTT
TRBJ2-2 | . | TRBV27 | few | CASSFLAFGEPGELFF | TGTGCCAGCAGTTTTTTGGCCTTCGGGGAGCCCGGGGAGCTGTTTTTT
TRBJ1-1 | . | TRBV19 | . | CASSISGRGPEAFF | TGTGCCAGTAGTATATCCGGCAGGGGACCTGAAGCTTTCTTT